These 25 T cell receptor beta chains came from one sample sequenced in a study of siplizumab effects on memory and regulatory T cells. Clones were sequenced by immunoSEQ multiplex PCR, and TCRdb holds only the in-frame ones, with some missing. The repertoire holds some 100,000 clones, 94% seen once, with over 0.55% in the top ten. Sequencing input: Tregs sorted from blood. The receptors originated from a human donor in good health.

The table lists this clone with a few counts. The V gene is TRBV2, the J gene TRBJ2-7; no reliable D call. The CDR3 runs 12 residues. CDR1 is SNHLY, CDR2 FYNNEI, per germline. Deletions cut 7 bases from V and 3 bases from J, with 10 bases between. The CDR3 DNA reads TGTGCCAGCAAAGCGCACAGCTACGAGCAGTACTTC. Translation: CASKAHSYEQYF.

This sequence joins TRBV11-2 and TRBJ1-2, with 7 bases fitting TRBD1. This CDR3 region has 12 residues. Germline loops: CDR1 SGHAT, CDR2 FQNNGV. V shed 5 bases and J 5 bases; nucleotides not matched to a gene: 2. Here the CDR3 DNA reads TGTGCCAGCAGCCTCAGGGGGTATGGCTACACCTTC. This sequence encodes CASSLRGYGYTF.

This chain uses TRBV7-9 with TRBJ1-1; D remains unclear. Germline V gene lookup returns CDR1 SEHNR and CDR2 FQNEAQ (reference sequence). The CDR3 is 15 residues long. V was trimmed by 2 bases and J by 0 bases, leaving 10 bases between them. Here the CDR3 DNA reads TGTGCCAGCAGCTTATCAGGAAGGATGAACACTGAAGCTTTCTTT. Translation: CASSLSGRMNTEAFF.

V and J are TRBV9 and TRBJ1-1, with D possibly TRBD1 on 6 matching bases. The germline V and J ends were trimmed by 0 bases and 0 bases, with 12 bases remaining between them. CDR1 is SGDLS, CDR2 YYNGEE, per germline. This CDR3 region has 16 residues. The CDR3 DNA sequence: TGTGCCAGCAGCGTAGTTAGGGGGGGCATGAACACTGAAGCTTTCTTT. Protein sequence: CASSVVRGGMNTEAFF.

This clone showed up just a few times. The chain links TRBV6-5 to TRBJ2-3; possible D gene TRBD2, 5 bases. The germline CDR1 and CDR2 sequences are MNHEY and SVGAGI. Trimming shortened V by 6 bases and J by 5 bases, and 12 bases separated the two germline ends. CDR3 size: 13 residues. The DNA for the CDR3 is TGTGCCAGCAGCCCGACCCGGGGAGATACGCAGTATTTT. Residues: CASSPTRGDTQYF.

The chain is built from TRBV7-8 and TRBJ2-7, with 12 bases fitting TRBD1. CDR1 is SGHVS, CDR2 FQNEAQ, per germline. The CDR3 has 20 residues. With V trimmed by 2 bases and J by 3 bases, 17 bases remained unmatched. The CDR3 DNA is TGTGCCAGCAGCTTACGGAACCCGGGACAGGGGGCGCAATATCGCTACGAGCAGTACTTC. Protein: CASSLRNPGQGAQYRYEQYF.

This rearrangement joins TRBV2 to TRBJ1-2; D is unclear. Trimming took off 0 bases at V and 8 bases at J, with 10 bases between the two ends. Germline values: CDR1 SNHLY, CDR2 FYNNEI. The CDR3 is 13 residues long. In nucleotides, the CDR3 is TGTGCCAGCAGTGAAGCGCTCTTCTCCGGCTACACCTTC. It codes for CASSEALFSGYTF.

The chain combines TRBV7-6 with TRBJ2-1; D may correspond to TRBD1 or TRBD2 (5 bases each). The CDR3 consists of 17 residues. Trimming took 4 bases from V and 5 from J, leaving 21 bases between them. Germline V gives CDR1 SGHVS, CDR2 FNYEAQ. In nucleotides, the CDR3 is TGTGCCAGCAGCTCATTTCTTGTCGGGACGGGGAACAATGAGCAGTTCTTC. Amino acid sequence: CASSSFLVGTGNNEQFF.

This chain links TRBV6-5 with TRBJ1-1; 8 bases are shared with TRBD1. V lost 0 bases and J lost 3; bases outside the gene matches: 6. This CDR3 contains 16 residues. Germline values: CDR1 MNHEY, CDR2 SVGAGI. The CDR3 spells CASSYSIGTGYTEAFF. In nucleotides, the CDR3 is TGTGCCAGCAGTTACTCGATTGGGACAGGTTACACTGAAGCTTTCTTT.

The CDR3 coding sequence is TGTGCCATCAGTGAGCAGGCCATCGGAGAGCAGTACTTC. This encodes CAISEQAIGEQYF. The V and J genes are TRBV10-3 and TRBJ2-7; no firm D call. Trimming left V 2 bases short and J 7 bases short, with 12 bases between. CDR3 length: 13 amino acids. Per germline, CDR1 ENHRY and CDR2 SYGVKD.

The CDR3 sequence: CASSLISPGELFF. The CDR3 DNA reads TGTGCCAGCAGCTTAATAAGTCCCGGGGAGCTGTTTTTT. The chain has TRBV7-3 and TRBJ2-2; no reliable D call. Germline V lookup: CDR1 SGHTA, CDR2 FQGTGA. CDR3 length: 13 amino acids. V was pared by 1 base and J by 6 bases, with 6 bases between.

This sequence joins TRBV4-1 and TRBJ2-3; no clear D gene. V dropped 3 bases and J dropped 2 bases, with 12 bases sitting between them. Germline loops: CDR1 MGHRA, CDR2 YSYEKL. The CDR3 is 15 amino acids. In DNA, the CDR3 is TGCGCCAGCAGCCATTTCGACTTTTCCACAGATACGCAGTATTTT. Residues: CASSHFDFSTDTQYF.

The chain joins TRBV4-2 to TRBJ1-1; weak D call: TRBD1 (6 bases). The CDR3 sequence is 15 residues long. Trimming shortened V by 0 bases and J by 1 base, and 9 bases separated the two germline ends. The germline CDR1 and CDR2 sequences are LGHNA and YNFKEQ. The CDR3 bases are TGTGCCAGCAGCCAAGAGACGGGACAGAACACTGAAGCTTTCTTT. This gives the protein CASSQETGQNTEAFF.

The rearrangement uses TRBV9 and TRBJ1-4, with 7 bases identical to TRBD1. CDR1 SGDLS and CDR2 YYNGEE come from the germline V gene. V lost 9 bases, J lost 7 bases, and 9 bases stayed unmatched. The CDR3 extends over 13 amino acids. CDR3: CANRQGSAEKLFF. As DNA, the CDR3 is TGTGCCAACAGACAGGGAAGCGCTGAAAAACTGTTTTTT.

V and J are TRBV21-1 and TRBJ2-7; no check of the table's D call, TRBD1, against the DNA was made. TRBV21-1 is given as a pseudogene. The CDR3 totals 16 residues. CDR3 sequence reads: CARTICPGHGTYEQYF. In DNA form, the CDR3 reads TGTGCCAGAACGATTTGCCCGGGACACGGCACCTACGAGCAGTACTTC.

The chain is built from TRBV19 and TRBJ2-2, with D possibly being TRBD1 (5 bases). The CDR3 extends over 13 amino acids. Deletions cut 8 bases from V and 6 bases from J, with 13 bases between. In germline, CDR1 is LNHDA, CDR2 SQIVND (reference sequence). Here the CDR3 DNA reads TGTGCCAGTTCGTCCAGGGCCGCCGGGGAGCTGTTTTTT. Translated: CASSSRAAGELFF.

The chain joins TRBV5-1 to TRBJ2-1, with no clear D. CDR1 SGHRS and CDR2 YFSETQ come from the germline V gene. This CDR3 contains 16 residues. Trimming removed 5 bases from V and 9 bases from J, with 24 bases in between. The CDR3 spells CASSIPDLLSMSEQFF. Here the CDR3 DNA reads TGCGCCAGCAGTATCCCTGACCTTCTTTCCATGAGTGAGCAGTTCTTC.

J is TRBJ2-6 and V is TRBV19, with D hard to call. CDR3 length: 16 residues. The germline V gene has CDR1 LNHDA and CDR2 SQIVND (reference sequence). Between the trimmed V and J ends, which lost 4 bases and 0 bases, there was a span of 10 bases. This chain's CDR3 is CASSSQVGSGANVLTF. The CDR3 DNA reads as TGTGCCAGTAGTAGTCAAGTAGGCTCTGGGGCCAACGTCCTGACTTTC.

V gene TRBV30 combines with J gene TRBJ1-2, with D unresolved. CDR1 and CDR2 (germline): GTSNPN, SVGIG (reference sequence). V dropped 1 base and J dropped 6 bases, with 3 bases sitting between them. The length of the CDR3 is 10 residues. This CDR3 is CAWSGHGYTF. CDR3 nucleotide sequence: TGTGCCTGGAGTGGTCATGGCTACACCTTC.

This clone was counted only a few times. The chain is built from TRBV7-9 and TRBJ1-1; possibly TRBD1 for D (6 bases). The V gene's germline CDR1 is SEHNR and CDR2 FQNEAQ (reference sequence). Trimming removed 5 bases at V and 6 bases at J, with 13 bases between. The CDR3 spans 13 residues. CDR3 sequence reads: CASSQWSGAEAFF. The DNA for the CDR3 is TGTGCCAGCAGCCAGTGGTCAGGGGCTGAAGCTTTCTTT.

This chain links TRBV2 with TRBJ1-4; D unresolved. The germline V gene encodes CDR1 SNHLY and CDR2 FYNNEI. V was pared by 5 bases and J by 4 bases, with 11 bases between. The length of the CDR3 is 14 residues. As DNA, the CDR3 is TGTGCCAGCAGTCGACGGTTACATAATGAAAAACTGTTTTTT. Encoded protein: CASSRRLHNEKLFF.

Concerning this clone itself: This sample includes further DNA sequences coding for the same CDR3. V gene TRBV28 combines with J gene TRBJ2-7; D is unclear. Germline V lookup: CDR1 MDHEN, CDR2 SYDVKM. There are 12 residues in the CDR3. V was shortened by 1 base and J by 7 bases, with 8 bases between the two germline ends. In DNA form, the CDR3 reads TGTGCCAGCAGTTTATTTGGTTATGAGCAGTACTTC. Residues: CASSLFGYEQYF.

The chain recombines TRBV18 with TRBJ2-5; tentative D call: TRBD1 (6 bases). V was trimmed by 6 bases and J by 4 bases, leaving 12 bases between them. Germline V lookup: CDR1 KGHSH, CDR2 LQKENI. This CDR3 has 13 amino acids. CDR3 bases: TGTGCCAGCTCCTCCCAAGGGGGAGAGACCCAGTACTTC. Residues: CASSSQGGETQYF.

This chain links TRBV28 with TRBJ2-7, with no clear D. V was pared by 6 bases and J by 3 bases, with 9 bases between. Per germline, CDR1 MDHEN and CDR2 SYDVKM. The CDR3 totals 12 residues. CDR3 nucleotide sequence: TGTGCCAGCAGGTCCATACGCTACGAGCAGTACTTC. Its protein product is CASRSIRYEQYF. The complete variable domain, with remaining parts taken from reference TRBV28 and TRBJ2-7, reads DVKVTQSSRYLVKRTGEKVFLECVQDMDHENMFWYRQDPGLGLRLIYFSYDVKMKEKGDIPEGYSVSREKKERFSLILESASTNQTSMYLCASRSIRYEQYFGPGTRLTVT.

The chain joins TRBV7-9 to TRBJ2-1; 12 bases are a match to TRBD2. CDR1 SEHNR and CDR2 FQNEAQ come from the germline V gene (reference sequence). The V and J ends lost 10 bases and 6 bases, in that order; junction bases with no gene match: 4. The CDR3 contains 13 residues. The CDR3 reads CANGLAGSNEQFF. Here the CDR3 DNA reads TGTGCCAACGGACTAGCGGGATCCAATGAGCAGTTCTTC.